This T cell receptor beta chain was recorded in a study of vaccination and CD4 T cells after COVID-19. Study as a whole: Convalescent donors were composed of six males and four females, of whom two were Hispanic. Study observations and caveats: Among those convalescent, a median roughly 90% of reactive clones emerged solely post-vaccination.

Positive tests by PCR, dated March to December 2020, predated US Alpha, Beta and Delta variants. Points on this clonotype: The antigen is unknown.

CDR3 length: 13 amino acids. Looked up from germline, CDR1 is LNHDA and CDR2 is SQIVND (reference sequence). V was clipped by 3 bases and J by 6 bases, with 11 bases between them. MiXCR was run by TCRdb on the PCR reads, yielding one entry per CDR3 protein. The table includes roughly 25,000 distinct CDR3 sequences, approximately 51% detected once. The receptor comes from a human donor who had recovered from COVID-19. V and J are TRBV19 and TRBJ1-1; no clear D gene. The sample was CD4+ T cells from blood, taken before SARS-CoV-2 vaccination. The CDR3 region is CASSISLLSEAFF. For the CDR3, the DNA is TGTGCCAGTAGTATTTCTTTGTTGTCTGAAGCTTTCTTT.